This TCR beta chain was identified during a study of CD8+CD57+ T cells in acquired aplastic anemia (dated by TCRdb to the late 2010s). For the study in its entirety: A mean of approximately 3 ug of DNA, ranging from roughly 0.19 to 27.4 ug, was extracted from sorted CD4+ and CD8+ cells. Mean read counts for healthy donor samples were 8.5 million to 10.8 million for CD4+ cells and 11.0 million for CD8+ cells. Broad study findings and their caveats: Around 30 CD8+ CDR3 sequences were found to be shared between patients and controls, but these sequences appeared to be highly expressed in patients and within the immunodominant clones of the patients. No significant difference in CD8+ Simpson's diversity was found between patients and healthy controls (P=0.060).

This clonotype appeared once. Which antigen it targets is not known. Within one base of it there is no much larger clone, and no base qualities were kept. A lone read gives weak evidence. The CDR3 numbers 15 residues from cysteine through phenylalanine. Only CDR3 DNA remains: 45 bases, in frame from the first base. Trimming removed 5 bases from V and 8 bases from J, leaving 16 bases between the germline ends. The germline V gene gives CDR1 as SGHTA and CDR2 as FQGTGA. Genomic DNA was used as template for profiling of TCR beta VDJ combinations and CDR3 sequences. TCR repertoire sequencing was run on an Illumina HiSeq 2000. From the authors' description of their analysis: Repertoire assessment relied on Simpson's diversity index, CDR3 size and DJ length profiles, and TRBV/TRBJ rearrangement plots. The immunodominant clone was defined as the most abundant DNA sequence in deep sequencing data. CDR3 amino acid sequences were screened for sharing across subjects and were compared with published repertoires and the VDJdb database. TCRdb handled the public reads itself, with Q25 trimming in fastp and clone calling in MiXCR, and kept productive beta chains. Rows are unified per CDR3 protein, each entry keeping the most common DNA and genes. These V and J calls rely on TCRdb rather than the paper's analysis. The sample has roughly 130,000 distinct CDR3 sequences on record, 48% of them singletons. Of the sample, roughly 2.7% falls within the top ten clones.

In this study, sorted CD4+ and CD8+ T cells from the blood of healthy subjects and of severe aplastic anemia patients had their TCR repertoires deep-sequenced. Ficoll-Paque density gradient centrifugation was used to isolate peripheral blood mononuclear cells. CD4+ and CD8+ T cells were sorted by FACS or magnetic beads before DNA extraction. The material sequenced was sorted CD4+, CD8+, or CD8+CD57+ T cells (not recorded which) from PBMCs. This sequence uses TRBV7-3 and TRBJ1-6; perhaps TRBD1 is the D gene, with 5 bases matching. The receptor comes from a human donor in good health, serving as a control. The encoded CDR3 is CASSRTGAEDSPLHF. The nucleotides are TGTGCCAGCAGCCGTACCGGGGCCGAGGATTCACCCCTCCACTTT.